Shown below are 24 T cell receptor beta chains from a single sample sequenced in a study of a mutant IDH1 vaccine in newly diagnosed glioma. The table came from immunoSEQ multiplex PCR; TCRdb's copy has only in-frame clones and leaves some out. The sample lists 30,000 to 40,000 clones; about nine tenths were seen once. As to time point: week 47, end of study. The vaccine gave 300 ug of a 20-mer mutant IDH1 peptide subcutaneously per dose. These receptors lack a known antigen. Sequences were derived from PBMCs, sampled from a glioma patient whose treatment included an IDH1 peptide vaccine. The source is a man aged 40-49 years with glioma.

CDR3 protein: CASSISQGRTDTEAFF. The CDR3 bases are TGTGCCAGCAGCATCAGCCAGGGGCGGACGGACACTGAAGCTTTCTTT. The V and J genes are TRBV7-9 and TRBJ1-1; D might be TRBD1 (6 bases). CDR1 is SEHNR and CDR2 is FQNEAQ in the germline V gene (reference sequence). CDR3 length equals 16 residues. V gave up 5 bases and J gave up 3 bases, with 19 bases separating them.

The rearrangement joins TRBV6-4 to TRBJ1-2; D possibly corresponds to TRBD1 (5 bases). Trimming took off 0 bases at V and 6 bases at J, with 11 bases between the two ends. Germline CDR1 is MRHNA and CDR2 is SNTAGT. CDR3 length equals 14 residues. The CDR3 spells CASSDSLGADGYTF. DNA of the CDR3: TGTGCCAGCAGTGACTCTCTAGGGGCGGATGGCTACACCTTC.

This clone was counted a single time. In DNA, the CDR3 is TGTGCCTGGAGTGTATCACAGGGAAACACCATATATTTT. Its translation: CAWSVSQGNTIYF. The V and J genes are TRBV30 and TRBJ1-3, with unresolved D. Trimming pared 0 bases from V and 4 bases from J, leaving 7 bases between. Germline V gene lookup returns CDR1 GTSNPN and CDR2 SVGIG (reference sequence). This CDR3 is 13 amino acids long.

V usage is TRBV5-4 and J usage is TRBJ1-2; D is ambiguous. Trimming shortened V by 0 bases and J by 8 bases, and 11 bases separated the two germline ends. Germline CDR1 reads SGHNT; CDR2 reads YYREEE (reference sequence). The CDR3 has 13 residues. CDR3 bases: TGTGCCAGCAGCTTGGCGCAGCCTGGGGGCTACACCTTC. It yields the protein CASSLAQPGGYTF.

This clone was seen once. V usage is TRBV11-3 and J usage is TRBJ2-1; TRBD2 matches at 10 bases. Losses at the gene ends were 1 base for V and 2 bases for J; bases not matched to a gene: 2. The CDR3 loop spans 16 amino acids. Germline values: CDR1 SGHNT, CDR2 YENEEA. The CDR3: CASSLGLAGTYNEQFF. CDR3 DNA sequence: TGTGCCAGCAGCTTAGGACTAGCGGGTACCTACAATGAGCAGTTCTTC.

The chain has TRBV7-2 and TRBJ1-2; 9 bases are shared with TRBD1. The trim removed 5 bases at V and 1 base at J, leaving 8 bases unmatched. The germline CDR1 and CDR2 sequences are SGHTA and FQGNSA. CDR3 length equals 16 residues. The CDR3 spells CASSTTGGSGNYGYTF. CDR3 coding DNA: TGTGCCAGCAGCACAACAGGGGGCAGTGGTAACTATGGCTACACCTTC. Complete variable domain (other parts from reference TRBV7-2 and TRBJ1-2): GAGVSQSPSNKVTEKGKDVELRCDPISGHTALYWYRQSLGQGLEFLIYFQGNSAPDKSGLPSDRFSAERTGGSVSTLTIQRTQQEDSAVYLCASSTTGGSGNYGYTFGSGTRLTVV.

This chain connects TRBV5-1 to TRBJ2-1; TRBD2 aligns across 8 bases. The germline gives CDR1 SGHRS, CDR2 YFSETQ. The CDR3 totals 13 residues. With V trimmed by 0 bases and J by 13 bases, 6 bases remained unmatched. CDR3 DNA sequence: TGCGCCAGCAGCTTGGCGGGGGGGACGGTCCAGTTCTTC. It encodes CASSLAGGTVQFF.

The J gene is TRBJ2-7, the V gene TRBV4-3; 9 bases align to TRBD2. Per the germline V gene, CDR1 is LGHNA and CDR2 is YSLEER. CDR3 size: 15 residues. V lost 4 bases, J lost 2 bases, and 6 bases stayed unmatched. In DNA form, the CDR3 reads TGCGCCAGCAGCCCCCGACTAGCGGCGACCTACGAGCAGTACTTC. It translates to CASSPRLAATYEQYF.

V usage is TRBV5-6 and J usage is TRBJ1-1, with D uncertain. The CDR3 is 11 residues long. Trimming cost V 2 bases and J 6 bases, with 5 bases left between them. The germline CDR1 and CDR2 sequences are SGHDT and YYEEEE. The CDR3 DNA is TGTGCCAGCAGCTTCGTGTCTGAAGCTTTCTTT. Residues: CASSFVSEAFF.

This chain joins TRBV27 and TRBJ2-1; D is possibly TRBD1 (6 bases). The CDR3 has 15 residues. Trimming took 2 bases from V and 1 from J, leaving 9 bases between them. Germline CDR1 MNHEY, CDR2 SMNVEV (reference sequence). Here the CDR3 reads CASSLDGQSYNEQFF. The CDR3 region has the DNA TGTGCCAGCAGTTTAGACGGACAGTCCTACAATGAGCAGTTCTTC.

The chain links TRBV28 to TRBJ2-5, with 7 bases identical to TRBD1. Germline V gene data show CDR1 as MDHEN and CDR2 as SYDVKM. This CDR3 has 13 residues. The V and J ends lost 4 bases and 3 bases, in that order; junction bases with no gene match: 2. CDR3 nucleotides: TGTGCCAGCAGTTCGGGACAGAAAGAGACCCAGTACTTC. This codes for CASSSGQKETQYF.

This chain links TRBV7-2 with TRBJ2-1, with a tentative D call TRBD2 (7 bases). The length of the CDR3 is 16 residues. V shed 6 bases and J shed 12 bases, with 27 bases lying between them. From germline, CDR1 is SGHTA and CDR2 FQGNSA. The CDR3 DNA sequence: TGTGCCAGCAGGCCTCGGGGGGCGGGGTTGAGGAGTGGGCAGTTCTTC. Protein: CASRPRGAGLRSGQFF.

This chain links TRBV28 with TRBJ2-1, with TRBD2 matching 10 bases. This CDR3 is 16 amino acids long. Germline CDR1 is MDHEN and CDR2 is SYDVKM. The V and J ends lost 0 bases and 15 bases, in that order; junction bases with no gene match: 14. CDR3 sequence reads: CASSLWGSSGSPARFF. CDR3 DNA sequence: TGTGCCAGCAGTTTATGGGGGTCTAGCGGGAGCCCCGCCCGGTTCTTC.

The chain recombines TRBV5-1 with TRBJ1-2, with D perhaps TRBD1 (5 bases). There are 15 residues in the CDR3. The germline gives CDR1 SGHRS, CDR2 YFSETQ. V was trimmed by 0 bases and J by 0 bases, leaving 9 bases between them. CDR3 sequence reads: CASSLGDGSNYGYTF. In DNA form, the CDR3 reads TGCGCCAGCAGCTTGGGGGACGGTTCTAACTATGGCTACACCTTC.

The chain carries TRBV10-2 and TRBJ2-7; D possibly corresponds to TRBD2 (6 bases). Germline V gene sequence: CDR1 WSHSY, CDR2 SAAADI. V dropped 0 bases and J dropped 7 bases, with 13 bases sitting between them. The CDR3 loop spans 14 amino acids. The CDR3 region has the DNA TGCGCCAGCAGTGAGTCGGAGGGGTTAGGGGAGCAGTACGTC. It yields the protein CASSESEGLGEQYV.

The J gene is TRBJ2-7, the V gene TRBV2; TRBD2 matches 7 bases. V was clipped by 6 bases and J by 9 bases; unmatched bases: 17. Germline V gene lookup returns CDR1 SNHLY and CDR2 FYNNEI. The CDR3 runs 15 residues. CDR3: CASSRNGGIPFGQYV. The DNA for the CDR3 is TGTGCCAGCAGCCGCAACGGGGGGATACCGTTCGGGCAGTACGTC.

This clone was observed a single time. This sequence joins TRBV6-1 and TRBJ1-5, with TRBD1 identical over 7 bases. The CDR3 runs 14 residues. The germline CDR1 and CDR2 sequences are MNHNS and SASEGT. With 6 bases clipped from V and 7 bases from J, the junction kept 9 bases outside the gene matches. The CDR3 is CASRRQGRGQPQHF. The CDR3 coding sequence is TGTGCCAGCAGAAGACAGGGTAGAGGACAGCCCCAGCATTTT.

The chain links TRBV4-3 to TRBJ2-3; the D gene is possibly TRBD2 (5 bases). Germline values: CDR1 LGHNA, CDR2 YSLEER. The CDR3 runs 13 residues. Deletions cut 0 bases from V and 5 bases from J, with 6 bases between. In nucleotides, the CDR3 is TGCGCCAGCAGCCAAGATCGGGGAGATACGCAGTATTTT. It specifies CASSQDRGDTQYF.

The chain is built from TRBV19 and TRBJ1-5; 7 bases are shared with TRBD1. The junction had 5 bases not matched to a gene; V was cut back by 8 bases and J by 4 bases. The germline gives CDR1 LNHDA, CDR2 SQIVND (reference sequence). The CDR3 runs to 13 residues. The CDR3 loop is CASRQGFNQPQHF. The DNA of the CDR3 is TGTGCCAGTCGACAGGGCTTTAATCAGCCCCAGCATTTT.

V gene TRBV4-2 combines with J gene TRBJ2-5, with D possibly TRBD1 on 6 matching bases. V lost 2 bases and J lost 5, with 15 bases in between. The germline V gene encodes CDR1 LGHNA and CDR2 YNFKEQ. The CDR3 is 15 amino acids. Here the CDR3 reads CASSQTASGGETQYF. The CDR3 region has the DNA TGTGCCAGCAGCCAAACAGCTAGTGGGGGCGAGACCCAGTACTTC.

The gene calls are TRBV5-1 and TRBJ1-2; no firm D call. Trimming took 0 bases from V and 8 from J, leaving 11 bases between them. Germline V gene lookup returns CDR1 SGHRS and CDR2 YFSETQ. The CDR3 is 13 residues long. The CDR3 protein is CASSLAGVEGYTF. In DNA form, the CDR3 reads TGCGCCAGCAGCTTGGCTGGGGTAGAGGGCTACACCTTC.

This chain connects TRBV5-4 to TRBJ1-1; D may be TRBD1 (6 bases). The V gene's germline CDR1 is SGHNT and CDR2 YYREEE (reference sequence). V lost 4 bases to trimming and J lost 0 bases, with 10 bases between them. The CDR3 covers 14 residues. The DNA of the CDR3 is TGTGCCAGCAGCCCCGGGACAATGAACACTGAAGCTTTCTTT. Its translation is CASSPGTMNTEAFF.

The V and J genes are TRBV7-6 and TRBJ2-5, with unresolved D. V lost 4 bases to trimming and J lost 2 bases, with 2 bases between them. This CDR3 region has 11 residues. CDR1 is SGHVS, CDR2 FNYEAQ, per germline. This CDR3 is CASSWQETQYF. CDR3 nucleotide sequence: TGTGCCAGCAGCTGGCAAGAGACCCAGTACTTC.

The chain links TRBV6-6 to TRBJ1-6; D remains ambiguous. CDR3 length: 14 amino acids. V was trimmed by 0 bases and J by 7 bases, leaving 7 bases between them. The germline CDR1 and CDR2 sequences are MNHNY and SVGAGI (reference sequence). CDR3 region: CASSYSGPNSPLHF. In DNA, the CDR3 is TGTGCCAGCAGTTACTCAGGGCCCAATTCACCCCTCCACTTT.